The next 16 T cell receptor beta chains were all read from a single sample in a study of graft-versus-host responses after intestinal transplantation. Sequencing was performed with immunoSEQ multiplex PCR; in TCRdb, only in-frame clones are kept and a portion is missing. The sample lists about 90,000 clones; about 93% were seen once. Antigen specificity for these receptors is unknown. The specimen comprised unstimulated CD8+ T cells sorted from spleen or lymph node cells, sampled before intestinal transplant. The receptor set was obtained from a human donor who received an intestinal transplant.

The J gene is TRBJ2-7, the V gene TRBV19; 8 bases map to TRBD2. The CDR3 has 14 amino acids. CDR1 and CDR2 from the germline V gene are LNHDA and SQIVND (reference sequence). Germline trimming cut 3 bases from V and 6 bases from J; bases unmatched to any gene: 7. CDR3 in amino acids: CASSIGAGGGEQYF. The CDR3 bases are TGTGCCAGTAGTATCGGCGCGGGAGGTGGCGAGCAGTACTTC.

This rearrangement joins TRBV19 to TRBJ2-1; the match to TRBD2 covers 10 bases. With V trimmed by 5 bases and J by 6 bases, 7 bases remained unmatched. Germline V gene sequence: CDR1 LNHDA, CDR2 SQIVND (reference sequence). The CDR3 runs 15 residues. The CDR3 loop reads CASSFGLAEFNEQFF. CDR3 nucleotides: TGTGCCAGTAGTTTTGGACTAGCGGAGTTCAATGAGCAGTTCTTC.

V gene TRBV7-2 combines with J gene TRBJ2-5, with 10 bases aligning to TRBD2. The length of the CDR3 is 15 residues. Germline V CDR1 and CDR2: SGHTA, FQGNSA. The trim removed 1 base at V and 5 bases at J, leaving 4 bases unmatched. The CDR3 spells CASSLGLAGVETQYF. The CDR3, as DNA: TGTGCCAGCAGCTTAGGGCTAGCGGGAGTCGAGACCCAGTACTTC.

This chain connects TRBV13 to TRBJ2-2; 9 nucleotides align to TRBD1. CDR1 is PRHDT, CDR2 FYEKMQ, per germline (reference sequence). The CDR3 is 15 amino acids. V lost 1 base to trimming and J lost 6 bases; unmatched junction nucleotides: 3. The CDR3: CASSLDRGPAGELFF. CDR3 coding DNA: TGTGCCAGCAGCTTAGACAGGGGGCCCGCCGGGGAGCTGTTTTTT. Variable domain in full (rest from reference TRBV13 and TRBJ2-2): AAGVIQSPRHLIKEKRETATLKCYPIPRHDTVYWYQQGPGQDPQFLISFYEKMQSDKGSIPDRFSAQQFSDYHSELNMSSLELGDSALYFCASSLDRGPAGELFFGEGSRLTVL.

The chain links TRBV4-1 to TRBJ2-7; D might be TRBD2 (7 bases). The CDR3 totals 15 residues. From germline, CDR1 is MGHRA and CDR2 YSYEKL. V dropped 1 base and J dropped 7 bases, with 17 bases sitting between them. CDR3 loop: CASSQVEGGAGEQYF. The CDR3 bases are TGCGCCAGCAGCCAAGTCGAGGGGGGGGCCGGTGAGCAGTACTTC.

The CDR3 protein is CASSQVRQGMNTEAFF. The CDR3 bases are TGTGCCAGCAGCCAAGTTCGCCAGGGGATGAACACTGAAGCTTTCTTT. The chain carries TRBV4-2 and TRBJ1-1, with D perhaps TRBD1 (6 bases). Germline CDR1 and CDR2: LGHNA and YNFKEQ. The CDR3 has 16 amino acids. Trimming cost V 1 base and J 0 bases, with 12 bases left between them.

This clone was seen a few times. V usage is TRBV19 and J usage is TRBJ2-1; 7 bases map to TRBD1. This CDR3 has 12 amino acids. The germline gives CDR1 LNHDA, CDR2 SQIVND (reference sequence). The trim removed 3 bases at V and 12 bases at J, leaving 5 bases unmatched. The CDR3 loop reads CASSMGQIGQFF. The CDR3 DNA reads TGTGCCAGTAGTATGGGACAGATTGGGCAGTTCTTC.

A single count supports this clone. The J gene is TRBJ2-7, the V gene TRBV19, with D perhaps TRBD2 (5 bases). V lost 5 bases and J lost 6, with 20 bases in between. Germline V gives CDR1 LNHDA, CDR2 SQIVND (reference sequence). The CDR3 sequence is 15 residues long. The CDR3 DNA reads as TGTGCCAGTAGTTTCCGGTGGGAGCACCCCTCCGAGCAGTACTTC. It yields the protein CASSFRWEHPSEQYF.

This clone was recorded only once. V gene TRBV9 combines with J gene TRBJ2-1, with 8 bases fitting TRBD1. CDR3 size: 16 residues. The V gene's germline CDR1 is SGDLS and CDR2 YYNGEE. Trimming at V came to 3 bases and at J to 0 bases, leaving 5 bases not matched to a gene. The CDR3 DNA follows: TGTGCCAGCAGCGGGACAGGGTCTAGCTCCTACAATGAGCAGTTCTTC. Protein product: CASSGTGSSSYNEQFF.

This clone has only a few counts. The rearrangement uses TRBV6-1 and TRBJ2-7; 8 bases are a match to TRBD1. From germline, CDR1 is MNHNS and CDR2 SASEGT. The CDR3 spans 15 residues. The junction had 7 bases not matched to a gene; V was cut back by 5 bases and J by 1 base. The CDR3 coding sequence is TGTGCCAGCAGTCGTGAAGGGACAGGATCCTACGAGCAGTACTTC. Translation gives CASSREGTGSYEQYF.

The chain couples TRBV12-5 to TRBJ1-2; 7 nucleotides agree with TRBD1. The CDR3 runs to 17 residues. Trimming removed 4 bases from V and 4 bases from J; junction bases left unmatched: 15. Germline V lookup: CDR1 LGHNT, CDR2 FRNRAP. CDR3 coding DNA: TGTGCTAGTGGTTGGACAGAAGGGGGACAGCCCTCCTATGGCTACACCTTC. Protein sequence: CASGWTEGGQPSYGYTF.

The gene calls are TRBV7-2 and TRBJ2-5, with no clear D. V was trimmed by 4 bases and J by 5 bases, leaving 5 bases between them. CDR1 is SGHTA, CDR2 FQGNSA, per germline. This CDR3 is 11 amino acids long. The chain's CDR3 is CASSSRETQYF. The CDR3 DNA is TGTGCCAGCAGCTCCAGGGAGACCCAGTACTTC.

The rearrangement links TRBV19 to TRBJ2-7; possibly TRBD1 for D (6 bases). Per germline, CDR1 LNHDA and CDR2 SQIVND (reference sequence). V was shortened by 3 bases and J by 7 bases, with 13 bases between the two germline ends. The CDR3 runs 13 residues. CDR3: CASSILGAGEQYF. The CDR3 DNA reads as TGTGCCAGTAGTATTCTGGGGGCTGGAGAGCAGTACTTC.

The chain recombines TRBV4-2 with TRBJ2-7, with D tentatively TRBD1 (5 bases). V was shortened by 0 bases and J by 7 bases, with 13 bases between the two germline ends. Germline CDR1 LGHNA, CDR2 YNFKEQ. The length of the CDR3 is 14 residues. Here the CDR3 reads CASSQDAGQWEQYF. For the CDR3, the DNA is TGTGCCAGCAGCCAAGACGCAGGGCAATGGGAGCAGTACTTC.

V usage is TRBV7-8 and J usage is TRBJ2-3; a weak D match, TRBD1 (5 bases). CDR1 is SGHVS and CDR2 is FQNEAQ in the germline V gene. The CDR3 is 15 residues long. The V gene lost 4 bases and the J gene lost 0 bases, with 11 bases spanning the gap. As DNA, the CDR3 is TGTGCCAGCAGCTACACAGGAATTAGCACAGATACGCAGTATTTT. This gives the protein CASSYTGISTDTQYF.

The CDR3: CASSVAGVGNEQFF. The CDR3 DNA sequence: TGTGCCAGCAGTGTAGCGGGAGTCGGCAATGAGCAGTTCTTC. V and J are TRBV13 and TRBJ2-1; 9 nucleotides line up with TRBD2. V was clipped by 6 bases and J by 6 bases; unmatched bases: 6. CDR3 length: 14 amino acids. Germline CDR1 reads PRHDT; CDR2 reads FYEKMQ (reference sequence).